The present entry profiles one TCR beta chain with its context. Its antigen is unknown. Per the germline V gene, CDR1 is SGHDT and CDR2 is YYEEEE. Deletions cut 2 bases from V and 9 bases from J, with 12 bases between. This CDR3 is 14 amino acids long. Sequencing was performed with immunoSEQ multiplex PCR; in TCRdb, only in-frame clones are kept and a portion is missing. The table has over 150,000 clones, around 90% seen once. The source of the sample is a study of T cell responses to AZD1222 COVID-19 vaccine. General study points: CD4 TCRs linked to vaccination spanned spike, dominating at 160-218 and 743-854.

The sequenced sample was peripheral blood, obtained on day 0 of AZD1222 vaccination. This TCR was recovered from an adult in good health. The genes are TRBV5-6 and TRBJ1-6; D not certain. The CDR3 nucleotides are TGTGCCAGCAGCTTTCTTCCCCCCGGTTCACCCCTCCACTTT. It codes for CASSFLPPGSPLHF.